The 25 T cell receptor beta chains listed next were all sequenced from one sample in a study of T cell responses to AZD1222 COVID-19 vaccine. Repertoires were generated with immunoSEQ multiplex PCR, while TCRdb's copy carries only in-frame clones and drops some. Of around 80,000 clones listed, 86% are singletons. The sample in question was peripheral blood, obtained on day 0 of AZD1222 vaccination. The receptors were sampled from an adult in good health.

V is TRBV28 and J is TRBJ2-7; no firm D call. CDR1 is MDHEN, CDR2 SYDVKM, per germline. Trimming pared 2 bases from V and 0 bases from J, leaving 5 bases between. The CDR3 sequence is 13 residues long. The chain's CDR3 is CASSLDDSYEQYF. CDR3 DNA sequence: TGTGCCAGCAGTTTAGACGACTCCTACGAGCAGTACTTC. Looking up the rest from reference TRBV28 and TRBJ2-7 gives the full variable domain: DVKVTQSSRYLVKRTGEKVFLECVQDMDHENMFWYRQDPGLGLRLIYFSYDVKMKEKGDIPEGYSVSREKKERFSLILESASTNQTSMYLCASSLDDSYEQYFGPGTRLTVT.

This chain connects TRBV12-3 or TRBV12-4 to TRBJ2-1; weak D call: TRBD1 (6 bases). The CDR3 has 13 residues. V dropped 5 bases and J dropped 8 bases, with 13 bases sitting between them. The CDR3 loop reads CASSPGNRDEQFF. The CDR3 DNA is TGTGCCAGCAGTCCCGGCAACAGGGATGAGCAGTTCTTC.

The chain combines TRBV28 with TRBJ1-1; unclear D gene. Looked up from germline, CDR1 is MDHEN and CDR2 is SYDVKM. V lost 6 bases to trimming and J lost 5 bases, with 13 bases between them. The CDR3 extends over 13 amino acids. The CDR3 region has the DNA TGTGCCAGCAGGGTAGGGTTGGCGACTGAAGCTTTCTTT. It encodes CASRVGLATEAFF.

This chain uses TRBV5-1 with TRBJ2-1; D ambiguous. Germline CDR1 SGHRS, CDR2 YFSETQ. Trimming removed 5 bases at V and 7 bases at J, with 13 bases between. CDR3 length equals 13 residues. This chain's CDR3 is CASRLSPYNEQFF. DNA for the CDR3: TGCGCCAGCAGACTAAGCCCATATAATGAGCAGTTCTTC. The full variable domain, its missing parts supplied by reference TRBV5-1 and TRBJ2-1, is KAGVTQTPRYLIKTRGQQVTLSCSPISGHRSVSWYQQTPGQGLQFLFEYFSETQRNKGNFPGRFSGRQFSNSRSEMNVSTLELGDSALYLCASRLSPYNEQFFGPGTRLTVL.

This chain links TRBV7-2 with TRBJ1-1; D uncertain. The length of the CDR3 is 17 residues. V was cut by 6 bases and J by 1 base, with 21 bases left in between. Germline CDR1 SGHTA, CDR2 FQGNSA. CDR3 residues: CASSRPSGSGGNTEAFF. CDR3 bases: TGTGCCAGCAGTAGACCCTCCGGGTCGGGCGGGAACACTGAAGCTTTCTTT.

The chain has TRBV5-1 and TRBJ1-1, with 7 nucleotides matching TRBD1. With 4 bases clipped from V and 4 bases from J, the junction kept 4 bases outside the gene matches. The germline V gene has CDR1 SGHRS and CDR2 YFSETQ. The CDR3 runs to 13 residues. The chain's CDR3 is CASSPTGVTEAFF. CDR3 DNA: TGCGCCAGCAGCCCCACAGGGGTCACTGAAGCTTTCTTT.

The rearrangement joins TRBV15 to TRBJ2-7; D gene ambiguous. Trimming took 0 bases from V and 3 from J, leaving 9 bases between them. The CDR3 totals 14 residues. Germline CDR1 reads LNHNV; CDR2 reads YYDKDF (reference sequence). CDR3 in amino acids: CATSRDLGFYEQYF. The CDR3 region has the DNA TGTGCCACCAGCAGAGATCTGGGCTTCTACGAGCAGTACTTC.

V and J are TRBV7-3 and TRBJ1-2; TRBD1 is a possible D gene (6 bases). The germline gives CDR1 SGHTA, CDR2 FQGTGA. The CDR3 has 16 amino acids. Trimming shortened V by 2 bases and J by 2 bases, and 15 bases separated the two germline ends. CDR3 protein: CASSLRPGHLNYGYTF. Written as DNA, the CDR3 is TGTGCCAGCAGCTTACGCCCGGGACACCTGAACTATGGCTACACCTTC. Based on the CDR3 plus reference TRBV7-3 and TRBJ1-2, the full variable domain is GAGVSQTPSNKVTEKGKYVELRCDPISGHTALYWYRQSLGQGPEFLIYFQGTGAADDSGLPNDRFFAVRPEGSVSTLKIQRTERGDSAVYLCASSLRPGHLNYGYTFGSGTRLTVV.

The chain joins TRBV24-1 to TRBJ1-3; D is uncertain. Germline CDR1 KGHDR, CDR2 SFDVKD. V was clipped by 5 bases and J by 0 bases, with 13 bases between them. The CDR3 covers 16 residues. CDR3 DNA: TGTGCCACCAGTGTAACGGTCCCCCGCTCTGGAAACACCATATATTTT. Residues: CATSVTVPRSGNTIYF.

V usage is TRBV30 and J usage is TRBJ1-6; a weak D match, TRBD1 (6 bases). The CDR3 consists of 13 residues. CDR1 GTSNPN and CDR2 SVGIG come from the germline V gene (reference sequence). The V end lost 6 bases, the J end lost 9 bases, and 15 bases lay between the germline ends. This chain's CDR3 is CACLQGLGSPLHF. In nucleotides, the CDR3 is TGTGCCTGCCTACAGGGTTTAGGTTCACCCCTCCACTTT.

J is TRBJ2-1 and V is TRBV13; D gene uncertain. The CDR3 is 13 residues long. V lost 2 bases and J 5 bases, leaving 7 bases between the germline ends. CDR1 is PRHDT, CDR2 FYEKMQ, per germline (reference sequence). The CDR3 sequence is CASSLRPNNEQFF. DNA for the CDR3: TGTGCCAGCAGCTTAAGACCAAACAATGAGCAGTTCTTC.

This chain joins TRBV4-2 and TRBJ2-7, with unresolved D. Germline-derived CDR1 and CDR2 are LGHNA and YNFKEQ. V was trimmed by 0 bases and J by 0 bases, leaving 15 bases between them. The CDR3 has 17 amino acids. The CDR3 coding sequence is TGTGCCAGCAGCCAAGATTCTACCAGGTCGAGCTCCTACGAGCAGTACTTC. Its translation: CASSQDSTRSSSYEQYF.

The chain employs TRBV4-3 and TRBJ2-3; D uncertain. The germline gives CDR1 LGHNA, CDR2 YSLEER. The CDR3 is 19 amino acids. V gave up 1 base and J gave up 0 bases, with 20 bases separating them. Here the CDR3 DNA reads TGCGCCAGCAGCCAAGCGGGTTGGGGTCTTGACACTAGCACAGATACGCAGTATTTT. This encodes CASSQAGWGLDTSTDTQYF.

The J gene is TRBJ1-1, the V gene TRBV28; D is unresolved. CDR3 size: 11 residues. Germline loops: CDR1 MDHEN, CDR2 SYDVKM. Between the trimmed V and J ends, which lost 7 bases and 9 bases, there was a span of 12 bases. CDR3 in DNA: TGTGCCAGCACGGGATACGATAAAGCTTTCTTT. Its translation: CASTGYDKAFF.

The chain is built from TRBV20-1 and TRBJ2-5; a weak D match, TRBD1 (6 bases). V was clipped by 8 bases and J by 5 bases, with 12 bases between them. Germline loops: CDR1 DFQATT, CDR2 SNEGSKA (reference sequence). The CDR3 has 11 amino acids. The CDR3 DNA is TGCAGTTCCTATAGGGGGGAGACCCAGTACTTC. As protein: CSSYRGETQYF.

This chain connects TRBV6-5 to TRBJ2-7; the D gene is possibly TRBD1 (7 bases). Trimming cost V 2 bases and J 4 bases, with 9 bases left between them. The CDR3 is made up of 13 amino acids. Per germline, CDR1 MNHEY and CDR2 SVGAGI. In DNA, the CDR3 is TGTGCCAGCAGTTACGCAGGGGGGTACGAGCAGTACTTC. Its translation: CASSYAGGYEQYF.

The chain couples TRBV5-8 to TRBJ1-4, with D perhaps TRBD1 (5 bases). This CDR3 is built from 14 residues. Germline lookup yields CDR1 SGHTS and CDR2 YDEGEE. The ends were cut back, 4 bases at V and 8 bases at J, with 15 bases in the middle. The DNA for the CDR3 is TGTGCCAGCAGCGAGGACAAGAGTAGGGAAAAACTGTTTTTT. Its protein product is CASSEDKSREKLFF.

Here the CDR3 reads CASSDSDDRVEAFF. CDR3 coding DNA: TGTGCCAGCAGTGACTCAGATGACAGGGTCGAAGCTTTCTTT. This chain joins TRBV6-4 and TRBJ1-1; 7 bases map to TRBD1. The CDR3 is made up of 14 amino acids. CDR1 is MRHNA and CDR2 is SNTAGT in the germline V gene. With V trimmed by 0 bases and J by 8 bases, 6 bases remained unmatched.

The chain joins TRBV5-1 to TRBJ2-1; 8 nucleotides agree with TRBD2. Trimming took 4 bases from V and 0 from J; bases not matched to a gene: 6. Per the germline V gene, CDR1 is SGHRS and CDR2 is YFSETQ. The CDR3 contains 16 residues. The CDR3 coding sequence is TGCGCCAGCAGCGCCACTAGCGGCAACTCCTACAATGAGCAGTTCTTC. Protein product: CASSATSGNSYNEQFF.

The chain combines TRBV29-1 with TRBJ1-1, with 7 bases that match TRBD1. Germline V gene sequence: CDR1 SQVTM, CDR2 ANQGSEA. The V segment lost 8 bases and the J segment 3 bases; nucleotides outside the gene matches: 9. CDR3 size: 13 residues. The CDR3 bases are TGCAGCACGCCGGGACAGTACTACACTGAAGCTTTCTTT. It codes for CSTPGQYYTEAFF.

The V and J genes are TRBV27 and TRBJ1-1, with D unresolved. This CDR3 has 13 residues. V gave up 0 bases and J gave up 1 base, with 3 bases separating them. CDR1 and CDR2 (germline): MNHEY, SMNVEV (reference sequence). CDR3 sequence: CASSLSANTEAFF. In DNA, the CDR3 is TGTGCCAGCAGTTTATCGGCGAACACTGAAGCTTTCTTT.

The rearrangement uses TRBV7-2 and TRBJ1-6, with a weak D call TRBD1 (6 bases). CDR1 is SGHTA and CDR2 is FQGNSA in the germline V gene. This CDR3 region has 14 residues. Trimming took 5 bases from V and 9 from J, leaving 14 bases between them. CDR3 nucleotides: TGTGCCAGCAGCCTCAGGGGCAGGGGTTCACCCCTCCACTTT. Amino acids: CASSLRGRGSPLHF.

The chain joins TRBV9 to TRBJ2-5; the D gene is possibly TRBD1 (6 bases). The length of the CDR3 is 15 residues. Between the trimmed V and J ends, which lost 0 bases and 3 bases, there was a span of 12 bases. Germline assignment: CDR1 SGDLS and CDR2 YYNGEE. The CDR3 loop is CASSVVGQLEETQYF. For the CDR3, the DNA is TGTGCCAGCAGCGTAGTCGGACAGCTGGAAGAGACCCAGTACTTC.

The CDR3 is CASSLGLGYEQYF. The CDR3 nucleotides read TGTGCCAGCAGCTTAGGGCTGGGCTACGAGCAGTACTTC. This chain uses TRBV7-8 with TRBJ2-7; D is unclear. CDR3 length: 13 residues. The V end lost 1 base, the J end lost 3 bases, and 7 bases lay between the germline ends. Looked up from germline, CDR1 is SGHVS and CDR2 is FQNEAQ.

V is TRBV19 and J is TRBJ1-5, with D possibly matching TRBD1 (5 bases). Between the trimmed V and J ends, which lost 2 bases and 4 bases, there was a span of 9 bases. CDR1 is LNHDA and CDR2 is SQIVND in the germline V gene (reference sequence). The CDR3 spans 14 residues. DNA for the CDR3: TGTGCCAGTAGTATACCAGGGCCGAATCAGCCCCAGCATTTT. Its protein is CASSIPGPNQPQHF.